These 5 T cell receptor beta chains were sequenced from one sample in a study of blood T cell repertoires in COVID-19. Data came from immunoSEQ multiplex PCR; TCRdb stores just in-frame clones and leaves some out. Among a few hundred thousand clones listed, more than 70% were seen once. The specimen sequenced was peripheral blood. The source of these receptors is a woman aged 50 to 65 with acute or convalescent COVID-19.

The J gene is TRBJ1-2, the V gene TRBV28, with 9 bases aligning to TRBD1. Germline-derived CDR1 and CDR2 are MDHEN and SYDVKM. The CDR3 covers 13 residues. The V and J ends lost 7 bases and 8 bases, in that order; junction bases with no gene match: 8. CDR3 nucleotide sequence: TGTGCCAGCACCTTGACAGGGGGGGGCGGCTACACCTTC. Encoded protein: CASTLTGGGGYTF.

CDR3 in amino acids: CASALDRDGGELFF. The CDR3 nucleotides read TGTGCTAGTGCCCTGGACAGGGATGGCGGGGAGCTGTTTTTT. This chain uses TRBV12-5 with TRBJ2-2, with 8 bases fitting TRBD1. Looked up from germline, CDR1 is LGHNT and CDR2 is FRNRAP. Germline trimming cut 7 bases from V and 7 bases from J; bases unmatched to any gene: 8. CDR3 size: 14 residues. The full variable domain, completed using reference TRBV12-5 and TRBJ2-2, is DARVTQTPRHKVTEMGQEVTMRCQPILGHNTVFWYRQTMMQGLELLAYFRNRAPLDDSGMPKDRFSAEMPDATLATLKIQPSEPRDSAVYFCASALDRDGGELFFGEGSRLTVL.

The CDR3 loop is CASSRQGVWNSPLHF. For the CDR3, the DNA is TGTGCCAGTAGTAGACAGGGAGTATGGAATTCACCCCTCCACTTT. The genes are TRBV19 and TRBJ1-6, with 7 positions matching TRBD1. This CDR3 contains 15 residues. CDR1 LNHDA and CDR2 SQIVND come from the germline V gene (reference sequence). Trimming removed 4 bases from V and 7 bases from J; junction bases left unmatched: 7.

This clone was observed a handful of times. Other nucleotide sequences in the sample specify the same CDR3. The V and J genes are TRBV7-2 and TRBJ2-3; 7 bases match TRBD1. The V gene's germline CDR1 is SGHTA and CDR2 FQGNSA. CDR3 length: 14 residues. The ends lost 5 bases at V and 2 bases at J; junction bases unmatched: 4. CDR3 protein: CASSLGQSTDTQYF. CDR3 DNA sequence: TGTGCCAGCAGCCTGGGACAGTCCACAGATACGCAGTATTTT. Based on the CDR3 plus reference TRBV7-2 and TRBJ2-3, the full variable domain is GAGVSQSPSNKVTEKGKDVELRCDPISGHTALYWYRQSLGQGLEFLIYFQGNSAPDKSGLPSDRFSAERTGGSVSTLTIQRTQQEDSAVYLCASSLGQSTDTQYFGPGTRLTVL.

This CDR3 is CASSFQGFTYEQYV. The CDR3 nucleotides are TGTGCCAGCAGCTTCCAGGGTTTTACCTACGAGCAGTACGTC. The chain employs TRBV11-2 and TRBJ2-7; possibly TRBD1 for D (5 bases). CDR3 length: 14 residues. V lost 3 bases to trimming and J lost 2 bases, with 11 bases between them. Germline lookup yields CDR1 SGHAT and CDR2 FQNNGV.